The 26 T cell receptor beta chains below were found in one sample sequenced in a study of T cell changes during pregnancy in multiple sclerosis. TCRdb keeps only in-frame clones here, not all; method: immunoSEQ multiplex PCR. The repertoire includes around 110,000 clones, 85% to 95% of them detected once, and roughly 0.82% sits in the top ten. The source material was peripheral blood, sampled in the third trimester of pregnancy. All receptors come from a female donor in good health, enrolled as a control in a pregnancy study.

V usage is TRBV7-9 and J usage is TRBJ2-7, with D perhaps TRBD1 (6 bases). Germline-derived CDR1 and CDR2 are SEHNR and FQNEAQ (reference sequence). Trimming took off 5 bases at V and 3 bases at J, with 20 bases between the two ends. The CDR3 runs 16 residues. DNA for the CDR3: TGTGCCAGCAGCACGACTACAGGGAGATTATTCTACGAGCAGTACTTC. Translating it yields CASSTTTGRLFYEQYF.

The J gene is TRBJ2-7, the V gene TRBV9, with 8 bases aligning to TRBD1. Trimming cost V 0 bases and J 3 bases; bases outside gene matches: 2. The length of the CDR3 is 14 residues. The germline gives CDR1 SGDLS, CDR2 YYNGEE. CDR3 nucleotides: TGTGCCAGCAGCGTAGCTGACAGGGGCTACGAGCAGTACTTC. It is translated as CASSVADRGYEQYF.

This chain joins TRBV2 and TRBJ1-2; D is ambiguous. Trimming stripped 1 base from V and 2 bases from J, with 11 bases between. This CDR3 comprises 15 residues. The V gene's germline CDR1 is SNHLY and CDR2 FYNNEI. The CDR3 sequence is CASSEEEPANYGYTF. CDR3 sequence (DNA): TGTGCCAGCAGTGAAGAGGAGCCAGCGAACTATGGCTACACCTTC.

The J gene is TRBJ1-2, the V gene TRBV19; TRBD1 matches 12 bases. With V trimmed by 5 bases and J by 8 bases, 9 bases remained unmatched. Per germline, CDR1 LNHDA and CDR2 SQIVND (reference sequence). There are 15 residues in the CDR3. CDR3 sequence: CASSPLGTGGRGYTF. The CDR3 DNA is TGTGCCAGTAGTCCCCTGGGGACAGGGGGCCGAGGCTACACCTTC. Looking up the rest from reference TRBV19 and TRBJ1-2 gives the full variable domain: DGGITQSPKYLFRKEGQNVTLSCEQNLNHDAMYWYRQDPGQGLRLIYYSQIVNDFQKGDIAEGYSVSREKKESFPLTVTSAQKNPTAFYLCASSPLGTGGRGYTFGSGTRLTVV.

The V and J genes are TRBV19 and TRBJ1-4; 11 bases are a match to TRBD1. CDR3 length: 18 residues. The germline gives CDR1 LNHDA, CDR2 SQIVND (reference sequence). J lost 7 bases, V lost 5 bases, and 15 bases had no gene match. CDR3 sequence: CASSSRRTGGVSREKLFF. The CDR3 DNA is TGTGCCAGTAGTTCCCGACGGACAGGGGGCGTTTCCCGTGAAAAACTGTTTTTT.

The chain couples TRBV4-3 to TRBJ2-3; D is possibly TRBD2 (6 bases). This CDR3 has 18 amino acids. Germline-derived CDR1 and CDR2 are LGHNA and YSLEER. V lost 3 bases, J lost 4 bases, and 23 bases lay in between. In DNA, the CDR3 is TGCGCCAGCAGCCAGCTTACCACGGTGGGGGGAAGAGCAGATACGCAGTATTTT. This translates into CASSQLTTVGGRADTQYF.

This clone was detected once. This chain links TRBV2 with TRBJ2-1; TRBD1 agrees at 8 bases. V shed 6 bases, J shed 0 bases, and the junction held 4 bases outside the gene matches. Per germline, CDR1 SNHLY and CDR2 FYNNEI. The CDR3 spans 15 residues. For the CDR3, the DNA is TGTGCCAGCAGCAACGACAGGGGCTCCTACAATGAGCAGTTCTTC. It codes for CASSNDRGSYNEQFF.

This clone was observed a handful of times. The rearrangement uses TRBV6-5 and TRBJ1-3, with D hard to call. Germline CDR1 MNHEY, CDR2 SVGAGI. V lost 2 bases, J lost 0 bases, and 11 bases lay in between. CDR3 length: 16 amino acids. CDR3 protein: CASSYEGGYSGNTIYF. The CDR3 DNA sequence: TGTGCCAGCAGTTACGAAGGCGGGTACTCTGGAAACACCATATATTTT.

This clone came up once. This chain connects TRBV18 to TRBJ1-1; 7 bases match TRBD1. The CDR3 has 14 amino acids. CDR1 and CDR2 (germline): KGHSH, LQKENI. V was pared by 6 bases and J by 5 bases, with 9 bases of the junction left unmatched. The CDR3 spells CASSLNRGGTEAFF. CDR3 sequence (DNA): TGTGCCAGCTCGCTTAACAGGGGCGGGACTGAAGCTTTCTTT.

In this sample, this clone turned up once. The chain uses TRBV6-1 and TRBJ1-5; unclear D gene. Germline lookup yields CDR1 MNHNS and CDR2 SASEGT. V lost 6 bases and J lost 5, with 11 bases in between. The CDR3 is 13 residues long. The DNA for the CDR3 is TGTGCCAGCAGCTCGAGAGGAGATCAGCCCCAGCATTTT. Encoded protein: CASSSRGDQPQHF.

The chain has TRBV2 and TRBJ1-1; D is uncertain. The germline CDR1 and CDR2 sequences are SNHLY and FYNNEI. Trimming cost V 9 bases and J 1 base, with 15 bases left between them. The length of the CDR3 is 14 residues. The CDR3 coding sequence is TGTGCCAGAAAAAGTACTTCCGAGAACACTGAAGCTTTCTTT. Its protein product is CARKSTSENTEAFF.

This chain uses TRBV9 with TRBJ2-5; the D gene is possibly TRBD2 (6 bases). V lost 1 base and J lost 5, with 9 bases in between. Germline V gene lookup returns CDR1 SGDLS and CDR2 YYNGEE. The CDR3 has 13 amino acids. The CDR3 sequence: CASSVLGRETQYF. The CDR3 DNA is TGTGCCAGCAGCGTACTGGGGAGGGAGACCCAGTACTTC. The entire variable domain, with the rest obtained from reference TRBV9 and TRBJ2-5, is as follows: DSGVTQTPKHLITATGQRVTLRCSPRSGDLSVYWYQQSLDQGLQFLIQYYNGEERAKGNILERFSAQQFPDLHSELNLSSLELGDSALYFCASSVLGRETQYFGPGTRLLVL.

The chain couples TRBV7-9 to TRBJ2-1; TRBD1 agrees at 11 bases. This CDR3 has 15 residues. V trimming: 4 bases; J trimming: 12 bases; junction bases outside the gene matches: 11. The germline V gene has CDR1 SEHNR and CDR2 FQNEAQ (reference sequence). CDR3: CASSSTGTGGKGQFF. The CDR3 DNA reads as TGTGCCAGCAGCTCTACCGGGACAGGGGGAAAAGGGCAGTTCTTC.

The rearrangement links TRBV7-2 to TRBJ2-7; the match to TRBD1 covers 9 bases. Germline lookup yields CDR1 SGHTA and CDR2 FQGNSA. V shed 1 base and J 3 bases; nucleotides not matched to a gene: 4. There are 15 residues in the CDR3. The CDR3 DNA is TGTGCCAGCAGCTTAGGTGGACAGGGGTACTACGAGCAGTACTTC. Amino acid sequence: CASSLGGQGYYEQYF. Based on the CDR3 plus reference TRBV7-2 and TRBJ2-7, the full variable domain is GAGVSQSPSNKVTEKGKDVELRCDPISGHTALYWYRQSLGQGLEFLIYFQGNSAPDKSGLPSDRFSAERTGGSVSTLTIQRTQQEDSAVYLCASSLGGQGYYEQYFGPGTRLTVT.

Here the CDR3 reads CASSRIRGSNQPQHF. The CDR3, as DNA: TGTGCCAGCAGCAGGATCCGGGGTAGCAATCAGCCCCAGCATTTT. The gene calls are TRBV11-1 and TRBJ1-5; D not resolved. V lost 5 bases and J 0 bases, leaving 11 bases between the germline ends. This CDR3 comprises 15 residues. The germline gives CDR1 SGHAT, CDR2 FQDESV (reference sequence).

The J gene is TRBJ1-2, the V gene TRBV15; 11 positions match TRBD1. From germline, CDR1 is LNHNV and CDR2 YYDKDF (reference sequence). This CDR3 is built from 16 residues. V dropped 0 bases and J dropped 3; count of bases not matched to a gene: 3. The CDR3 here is CATSRDRTGGDYGYTF. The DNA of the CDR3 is TGTGCCACCAGCAGAGATAGGACAGGGGGCGACTATGGCTACACCTTC.

CDR3 nucleotides: TGCGCCAGCAGCCTTGACAGGGGAAGCAATCAGCCCCAGCATTTT. It codes for CASSLDRGSNQPQHF. This chain joins TRBV4-3 and TRBJ1-5, with TRBD1 matching 8 bases. Trimming cost V 4 bases and J 1 base; bases outside gene matches: 3. The CDR3 consists of 15 residues. Germline V gene lookup returns CDR1 LGHNA and CDR2 YSLEER.

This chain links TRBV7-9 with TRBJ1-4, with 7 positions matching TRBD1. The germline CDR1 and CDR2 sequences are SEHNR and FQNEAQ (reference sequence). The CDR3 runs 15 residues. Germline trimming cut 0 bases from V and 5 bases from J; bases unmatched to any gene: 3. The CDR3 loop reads CASSLAGTENEKLFF. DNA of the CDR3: TGTGCCAGCAGCTTAGCGGGGACAGAGAATGAAAAACTGTTTTTT.

CDR3 residues: CASSLEQGVGDTQYF. In nucleotides, the CDR3 is TGTGCCAGCTCACTGGAACAGGGGGTAGGAGATACGCAGTATTTT. The rearrangement uses TRBV18 and TRBJ2-3, with TRBD1 matching over 8 bases. Trimming cost V 4 bases and J 5 bases; bases outside gene matches: 8. This CDR3 has 15 residues. Germline CDR1 and CDR2: KGHSH and LQKENI.

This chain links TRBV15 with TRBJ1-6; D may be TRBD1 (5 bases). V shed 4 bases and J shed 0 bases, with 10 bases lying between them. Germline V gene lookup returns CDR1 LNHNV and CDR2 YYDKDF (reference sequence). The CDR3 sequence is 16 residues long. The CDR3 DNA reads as TGTGCCACCAGCAACCCGACAGTCTCCTATAATTCACCCCTCCACTTT. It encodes CATSNPTVSYNSPLHF.

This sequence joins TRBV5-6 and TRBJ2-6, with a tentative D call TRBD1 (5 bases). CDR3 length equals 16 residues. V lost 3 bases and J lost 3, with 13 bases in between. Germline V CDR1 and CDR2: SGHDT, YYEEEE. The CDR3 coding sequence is TGTGCCAGCAGCTACGACAGAATTGGTGGGGCCAACGTCCTGACTTTC. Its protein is CASSYDRIGGANVLTF.

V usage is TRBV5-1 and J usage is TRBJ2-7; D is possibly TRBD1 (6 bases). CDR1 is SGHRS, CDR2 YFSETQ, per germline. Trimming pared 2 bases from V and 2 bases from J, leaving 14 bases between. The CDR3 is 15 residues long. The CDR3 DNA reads TGCGCCAGCAGCTTTTCCGGGACACAAACCTACGAGCAGTACTTC. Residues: CASSFSGTQTYEQYF. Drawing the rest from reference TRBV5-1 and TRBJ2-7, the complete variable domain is KAGVTQTPRYLIKTRGQQVTLSCSPISGHRSVSWYQQTPGQGLQFLFEYFSETQRNKGNFPGRFSGRQFSNSRSEMNVSTLELGDSALYLCASSFSGTQTYEQYFGPGTRLTVT.

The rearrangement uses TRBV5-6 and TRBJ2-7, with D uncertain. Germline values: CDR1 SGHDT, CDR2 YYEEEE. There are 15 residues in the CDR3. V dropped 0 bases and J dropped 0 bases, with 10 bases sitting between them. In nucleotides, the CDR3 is TGTGCCAGCAGCTTGGGAGGCACGCGCTCCTACGAGCAGTACTTC. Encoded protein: CASSLGGTRSYEQYF.

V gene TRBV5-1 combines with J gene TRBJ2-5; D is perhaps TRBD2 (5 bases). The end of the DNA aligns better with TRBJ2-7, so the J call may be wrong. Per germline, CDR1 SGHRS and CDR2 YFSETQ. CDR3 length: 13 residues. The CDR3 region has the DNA TGCGCCAGCAGTTCGGAGGTGATGTACGAGCAGTACTTC. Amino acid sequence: CASSSEVMYEQYF.

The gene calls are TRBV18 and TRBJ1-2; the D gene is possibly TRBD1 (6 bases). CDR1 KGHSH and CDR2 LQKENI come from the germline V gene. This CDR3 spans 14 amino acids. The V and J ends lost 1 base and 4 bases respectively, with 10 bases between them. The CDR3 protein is CASSPQGGGYGYTF. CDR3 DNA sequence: TGTGCCAGCTCACCACAGGGAGGGGGCTATGGCTACACCTTC.

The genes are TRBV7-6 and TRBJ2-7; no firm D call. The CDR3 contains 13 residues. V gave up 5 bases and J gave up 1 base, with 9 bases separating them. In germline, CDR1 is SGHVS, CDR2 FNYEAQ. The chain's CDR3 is CASSHEVSYEQYF. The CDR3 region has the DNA TGTGCCAGCAGCCACGAGGTATCCTACGAGCAGTACTTC.